This entry is about one T cell receptor beta chain. Assay used: immunoSEQ multiplex PCR; TCRdb lists only in-frame clones, some missing. The profile covers approximately 94,000 clones, with roughly 79% appearing a single time and around a third taken by the ten largest. The data are from a study of blood T cell repertoires in COVID-19. Study overall: The United States, Italy and Spain provided the acute and convalescent COVID-19 samples. Nucleic acid was either cDNA or gDNA, and it came from T cells, B-cell-depleted T cells, or PBMCs.

The CDR3 extends over 15 amino acids. Germline V CDR1 and CDR2: SNHLY, FYNNEI. The ends lost 6 bases at V and 2 bases at J; junction bases unmatched: 0. The material sequenced was peripheral blood. The genes are TRBV2 and TRBJ2-5; 16 nucleotides match TRBD2. The TCR comes from a man aged 70-80 years with active or convalescent COVID-19. CDR3 amino acids: CASRGLAGGQETQYF. CDR3 DNA: TGTGCCAGCAGGGGACTAGCGGGGGGGCAAGAGACCCAGTACTTC. Together with reference TRBV2 and TRBJ2-5, the CDR3 gives the full variable domain: EPEVTQTPSHQVTQMGQEVILRCVPISNHLYFYWYRQILGQKVEFLVSFYNNEISEKSEIFDDQFSVERPDGSNFTLKIRSTKLEDSAMYFCASRGLAGGQETQYFGPGTRLLVL.